Below, 26 T cell receptor beta chains from the same sample are listed, as sequenced in a study of cytomegalovirus exposure and HLA in healthy donors. TCRdb's table, derived via immunoSEQ multiplex PCR, lists solely in-frame clones and lacks some. Among about 250,000 clones listed, roughly 90% were seen once. What was sequenced was PBMCs. The receptor source for this set is a man between 18 and 29 years old in good health and CMV-seropositive.

This chain uses TRBV25-1 with TRBJ2-6, with D perhaps TRBD1 (6 bases). The germline V gene has CDR1 MGHDK and CDR2 SYGVNS. The V end was cut by 4 bases, the J end by 0 bases, with 16 bases between. The CDR3 has 18 residues. CDR3 coding DNA: TGTGCCAGCAGTGGGAAAACAGGGCCCCGCTCTGGGGCCAACGTCCTGACTTTC. As protein: CASSGKTGPRSGANVLTF.

The chain couples TRBV5-6 to TRBJ2-1; D unresolved. This CDR3 has 15 residues. V lost 0 bases to trimming and J lost 6 bases, with 13 bases between them. From germline, CDR1 is SGHDT and CDR2 YYEEEE. CDR3 coding DNA: TGTGCCAGCAGCTTGGAGCTAGGTTGGGTCAATGAGCAGTTCTTC. Encoded protein: CASSLELGWVNEQFF.

The chain carries TRBV5-4 and TRBJ2-2; 8 nucleotides align to TRBD1. The germline CDR1 and CDR2 sequences are SGHNT and YYREEE (reference sequence). The CDR3 runs to 16 residues. V lost 1 base to trimming and J lost 4 bases; unmatched junction nucleotides: 6. CDR3 DNA: TGTGCCAGCAGCTTGACAGGGGGTGATACCACCGGGGAGCTGTTTTTT. Translation: CASSLTGGDTTGELFF.

The chain couples TRBV6-5 to TRBJ1-1; D gene uncertain. Per the germline V gene, CDR1 is MNHEY and CDR2 is SVGAGI. The V gene lost 6 bases and the J gene lost 0 bases, with 14 bases spanning the gap. This CDR3 has 15 amino acids. As DNA, the CDR3 is TGTGCCAGCAGATCCCTTAGCGGAATGAACACTGAAGCTTTCTTT. Protein sequence: CASRSLSGMNTEAFF.

This chain uses TRBV19 with TRBJ2-7; D tentatively reads TRBD1 or TRBD2 (5 bases each). This CDR3 has 16 residues. The germline gives CDR1 LNHDA, CDR2 SQIVND (reference sequence). Trimming cost V 4 bases and J 2 bases, with 18 bases left between them. In nucleotides, the CDR3 is TGTGCCAGTAGTAACATAATGGGGGTGGACCCCTACGAGCAGTACTTC. Translated, it gives CASSNIMGVDPYEQYF.

The chain couples TRBV4-3 to TRBJ2-7, with D uncertain. Germline-derived CDR1 and CDR2 are LGHNA and YSLEER. The V end lost 3 bases, the J end lost 5 bases, and 14 bases lay between the germline ends. The CDR3 is made up of 14 amino acids. Here the CDR3 reads CASSQDPQTHEQYF. The DNA for the CDR3 is TGCGCCAGCAGCCAGGACCCCCAGACCCACGAGCAGTACTTC.

This chain joins TRBV27 and TRBJ2-1; TRBD2 matches at 8 bases. V dropped 6 bases and J dropped 2; count of bases not matched to a gene: 3. The CDR3 consists of 14 residues. CDR1 and CDR2 (germline): MNHEY, SMNVEV (reference sequence). CDR3: CASRALAAYNEQFF. DNA of the CDR3: TGTGCCAGCAGGGCACTAGCGGCCTACAATGAGCAGTTCTTC.

In this sample, this clone turned up once. The chain joins TRBV2 to TRBJ1-2, with TRBD1 matching over 11 bases. Germline V gives CDR1 SNHLY, CDR2 FYNNEI. The CDR3 extends over 15 amino acids. V was pared by 6 bases and J by 7 bases, with 10 bases of the junction left unmatched. DNA of the CDR3: TGTGCCAGCAGCGCCCCGGACAGGGGGCTTAGTGGCTACACCTTC. Its protein product is CASSAPDRGLSGYTF.

V usage is TRBV2 and J usage is TRBJ1-1; no clear D. Germline V lookup: CDR1 SNHLY, CDR2 FYNNEI. Trimming took 7 bases from V and 4 from J, leaving 10 bases between them. The CDR3 is made up of 12 amino acids. The CDR3 DNA sequence: TGTGCCAGCAATCTCCGCCGCACTGAAGCTTTCTTT. Translation: CASNLRRTEAFF.

This chain uses TRBV19 with TRBJ1-1, with D unclear. The germline CDR1 and CDR2 sequences are LNHDA and SQIVND (reference sequence). Trimming cost V 3 bases and J 5 bases, with 10 bases left between them. The CDR3 spans 13 residues. In nucleotides, the CDR3 is TGTGCCAGTAGTATCGGGCGTGGAACTGAAGCTTTCTTT. Translated: CASSIGRGTEAFF.

This clone was observed a single time. The V gene is TRBV27, the J gene TRBJ2-1, with no clear D. The germline gives CDR1 MNHEY, CDR2 SMNVEV (reference sequence). CDR3 length: 14 amino acids. The V end was cut by 8 bases, the J end by 4 bases, with 15 bases between. CDR3 protein: CASHAGRNYNEQFF. The CDR3 bases are TGTGCCAGCCATGCTGGACGGAATTACAATGAGCAGTTCTTC.

This chain links TRBV2 with TRBJ2-3, with 8 nucleotides matching TRBD1. Germline assignment: CDR1 SNHLY and CDR2 FYNNEI. V shed 5 bases, J shed 1 base, and the junction held 11 bases outside the gene matches. The CDR3 is made up of 17 amino acids. As DNA, the CDR3 is TGTGCCAGCAGTACCCCATTGACAGGGGTCCGCACAGATACGCAGTATTTT. Amino acid sequence: CASSTPLTGVRTDTQYF.

The gene calls are TRBV19 and TRBJ1-3, with D tentatively TRBD1 (5 bases). V was pared by 10 bases and J by 4 bases, with 14 bases between. The germline V gene encodes CDR1 LNHDA and CDR2 SQIVND (reference sequence). The CDR3 has 13 amino acids. CDR3 residues: CATGERLGNTIYF. The CDR3 DNA is TGTGCCACGGGGGAGAGGCTCGGAAACACCATATATTTT.

The V and J genes are TRBV30 and TRBJ2-7, with D possibly being TRBD1 (5 bases). Germline V gives CDR1 GTSNPN, CDR2 SVGIG (reference sequence). Trimming stripped 1 base from V and 4 bases from J, with 11 bases between. This CDR3 region has 13 residues. CDR3: CAWSAGQGYEQYF. In DNA form, the CDR3 reads TGTGCCTGGAGTGCCGGGCAGGGATACGAGCAGTACTTC.

This rearrangement joins TRBV5-1 to TRBJ2-1, with D hard to call. The CDR3 consists of 10 residues. Trimming pared 9 bases from V and 8 bases from J, leaving 9 bases between. CDR1 is SGHRS, CDR2 YFSETQ, per germline. The CDR3 DNA sequence: TGCGCCACCCCGGACGATGAGCAGTTCTTC. Translation: CATPDDEQFF.

V usage is TRBV10-2 and J usage is TRBJ2-1; no clear D. CDR1 is WSHSY, CDR2 SAAADI, per germline. Trimming left V 0 bases short and J 11 bases short, with 11 bases between. The CDR3 has 13 amino acids. CDR3 bases: TGCGCCAGCAGTGAGTCGCCCGGCCGGAAGCAGTTCTTC. This sequence encodes CASSESPGRKQFF.

The gene calls are TRBV30 and TRBJ1-1, with TRBD1 matching over 8 bases. The V gene end was trimmed by 3 bases and the J gene end by 1 base; junction bases not matched to a gene: 7. Germline CDR1 GTSNPN, CDR2 SVGIG (reference sequence). The CDR3 totals 15 residues. The CDR3 protein is CAWSKKGTGNTEAFF. The CDR3 nucleotides read TGTGCCTGGAGCAAAAAGGGGACAGGGAACACTGAAGCTTTCTTT.

Turning to this clone: Other DNA sequences in this sample translate to the same CDR3. This CDR3 reads CASSSTRDRPYEQYF. In DNA form, the CDR3 reads TGTGCCAGCAGCTCAACCCGGGACAGACCCTACGAGCAGTACTTC. This chain joins TRBV7-9 and TRBJ2-7, with 7 bases identical to TRBD1. J gave up 2 bases and V 4 bases, and 8 bases lay outside the gene matches. Per the germline V gene, CDR1 is SEHNR and CDR2 is FQNEAQ (reference sequence). The CDR3 totals 15 residues.

The chain uses TRBV21-1 and TRBJ2-7. TRBV21-1 is described as a pseudogene. This CDR3 region has 14 residues. CDR3 protein: CASIWKSGTYEQYF. In nucleotides, the CDR3 is TGTGCCAGCATCTGGAAATCTGGGACCTACGAGCAGTACTTC.

J is TRBJ2-3 and V is TRBV18; TRBD1 matches at 9 bases. CDR3 length equals 15 residues. J lost 2 bases, V lost 3 bases, and 3 bases had no gene match. Germline loops: CDR1 KGHSH, CDR2 LQKENI. The CDR3 loop is CASSPGQGYTDTQYF. CDR3 bases: TGTGCCAGCTCACCGGGACAGGGATACACAGATACGCAGTATTTT.

The CDR3, as DNA: TGTGCCATCAGGGAAGAACAGGGGTTCAAAAACATTCAGTACTTC. This translates into CAIREEQGFKNIQYF. This chain joins TRBV10-3 and TRBJ2-4, with 7 bases that match TRBD1. Trimming cost V 6 bases and J 3 bases; bases outside gene matches: 8. The length of the CDR3 is 15 residues. Germline loops: CDR1 ENHRY, CDR2 SYGVKD.

The gene calls are TRBV9 and TRBJ1-3; no definite D call. Trimming cost V 0 bases and J 0 bases, with 19 bases left between them. CDR3 length: 19 residues. Germline assignment: CDR1 SGDLS and CDR2 YYNGEE. CDR3 residues: CASSVVPLSHLSSGNTIYF. In nucleotides, the CDR3 is TGTGCCAGCAGCGTAGTACCCCTGAGCCATTTATCCTCTGGAAACACCATATATTTT.

The chain combines TRBV5-1 with TRBJ2-1; D not certain. V lost 0 bases and J lost 8, with 12 bases in between. This CDR3 is built from 14 residues. The germline gives CDR1 SGHRS, CDR2 YFSETQ. Here the CDR3 reads CASSLAYEMDEQFF. The CDR3 DNA follows: TGCGCCAGCAGCTTGGCTTACGAAATGGATGAGCAGTTCTTC.

This chain connects TRBV5-4 to TRBJ2-7, with 11 positions matching TRBD2. The trim removed 4 bases at V and 5 bases at J, leaving 14 bases unmatched. Germline assignment: CDR1 SGHNT and CDR2 YYREEE (reference sequence). The CDR3 covers 17 residues. Here the CDR3 DNA reads TGTGCCAGCAGCCTCCCCGGGGCTAGCGGGAGGTTCAACGAGCAGTACTTC. Its translation is CASSLPGASGRFNEQYF.

The chain links TRBV15 to TRBJ1-2; D gene uncertain. The CDR3 length is 14 residues. CDR1 is LNHNV and CDR2 is YYDKDF in the germline V gene (reference sequence). V dropped 1 base and J dropped 0 bases, with 6 bases sitting between them. CDR3: CATSRGVTNYGYTF. Written as DNA, the CDR3 is TGTGCCACCAGCAGAGGAGTCACTAACTATGGCTACACCTTC. Full variable domain (missing parts from reference TRBV15 and TRBJ1-2): DAMVIQNPRYQVTQFGKPVTLSCSQTLNHNVMYWYQQKSSQAPKLLFHYYDKDFNNEADTPDNFQSRRPNTSFCFLDIRSPGLGDTAMYLCATSRGVTNYGYTFGSGTRLTVV.

The V call is TRBV2, the J call TRBJ2-2, with D uncertain. Germline V gene sequence: CDR1 SNHLY, CDR2 FYNNEI. The CDR3 has 14 residues. Trimming removed 9 bases from V and 7 bases from J, with 18 bases in between. CDR3 protein: CASRQATQDGELFF. Here the CDR3 DNA reads TGTGCCAGTCGGCAGGCTACCCAAGACGGGGAGCTGTTTTTT. Full variable domain (rest looked up from reference TRBV2 and TRBJ2-2): EPEVTQTPSHQVTQMGQEVILRCVPISNHLYFYWYRQILGQKVEFLVSFYNNEISEKSEIFDDQFSVERPDGSNFTLKIRSTKLEDSAMYFCASRQATQDGELFFGEGSRLTVL.